This T cell receptor (beta chain) appears in the sequencing data of a study of T cells expressing NK-cell markers (dated by TCRdb to about 2020). Background on the whole study: Three sorted T-cell subsets (CD3+CD56+NKG2C+, CD3+CD56+NKG2C- and CD3+CD56-NKG2C+) from fewer than 10 donors had their TCR beta-chain repertoires profiled. Among the eight sequenced donors, seven were HCMV-seropositive and one was HCMV-seronegative. The libraries were sequenced on Illumina HiSeq 2000/2500, MiSeq or NextSeq, producing 2 x 150 bp reads. Randomly selected healthy volunteers, three men and five women, were used as the eight sequenced donors.

The full study reports these points: In several donors, the dominant CD3+CD56+NKG2C+ clonotypes were found to rank among the top 10 CD8+ clonotypes and to make up about 1.0-7.5% of CD8+ T cells. It remained unclear whether the expanded NKG2C-expressing T cell clones were specific for HCMV antigens. Those dominant clonotypes were again the most abundant among CD3+CD56-NKG2C+ cells in four donors, at roughly 25-60.1%.

Data came from an Illumina HiSeq 2000. The TCR beta cDNA libraries were made using 5'RACE template switching, a step that added both a universal primer site and unique molecular identifiers. cDNA synthesis was primed from the TCR beta constant segment, followed by two successive PCR amplification steps. For the original study's pipeline: MIGEC was used to demultiplex reads and group the reads by UMI, and MiTCR was used to assemble and quantify clonotypes. To remove erroneous sequences, TCR cDNA sequences were retained only when supported by two or more reads. The tcR package was used for downstream repertoire analysis, and clonotypes were matched between fractions using CDR3 nucleotide sequence together with V segment. VDJmatch was used to annotate antigen specificity against VDJdb, with one amino acid substitution in CDR3 allowed. Reprocessed by TCRdb, the reads give a single entry per CDR3 protein sequence, without DNA. The authors' filters were not applied to this entry. The sample's clone listing holds hundreds of thousands of distinct CDR3 sequences. Around 4.2% of the sample rests with the top ten.

In regard to this clonotype: No antigen is known for it.

Via the germline V gene, CDR1 is SGHRS and CDR2 YFSETQ. Spanning cysteine to phenylalanine, the CDR3 consists of 13 amino acids. No DNA is recorded. A commercial ELISA kit detecting HCMV-specific IgG in serum was used to determine HCMV serostatus. Peripheral blood mononuclear cells were isolated from blood by Ficoll density gradient centrifugation. This receptor was identified in a woman aged 18 to 75 in good health. The sample was blood T cells: a sorted CD56 or NKG2C T cell subset, CD4+ or CD8+ T cells, or bulk PBMC T cells (not recorded which). The chain is assembled from TRBV5-1 and TRBJ1-1. The CDR3 reads as follows: CASYLLRETEAFF.